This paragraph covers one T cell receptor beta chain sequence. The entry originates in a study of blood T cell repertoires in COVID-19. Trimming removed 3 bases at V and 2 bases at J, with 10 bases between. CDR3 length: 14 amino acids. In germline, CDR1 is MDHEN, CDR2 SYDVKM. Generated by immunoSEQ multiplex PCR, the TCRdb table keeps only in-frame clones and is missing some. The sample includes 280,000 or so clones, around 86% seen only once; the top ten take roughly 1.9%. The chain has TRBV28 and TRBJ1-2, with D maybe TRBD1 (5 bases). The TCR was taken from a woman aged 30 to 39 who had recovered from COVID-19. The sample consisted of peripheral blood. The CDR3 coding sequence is TGTGCCAGCAGTTTGGGGGGTTCAAACTATGGCTACACCTTC. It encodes CASSLGGSNYGYTF.